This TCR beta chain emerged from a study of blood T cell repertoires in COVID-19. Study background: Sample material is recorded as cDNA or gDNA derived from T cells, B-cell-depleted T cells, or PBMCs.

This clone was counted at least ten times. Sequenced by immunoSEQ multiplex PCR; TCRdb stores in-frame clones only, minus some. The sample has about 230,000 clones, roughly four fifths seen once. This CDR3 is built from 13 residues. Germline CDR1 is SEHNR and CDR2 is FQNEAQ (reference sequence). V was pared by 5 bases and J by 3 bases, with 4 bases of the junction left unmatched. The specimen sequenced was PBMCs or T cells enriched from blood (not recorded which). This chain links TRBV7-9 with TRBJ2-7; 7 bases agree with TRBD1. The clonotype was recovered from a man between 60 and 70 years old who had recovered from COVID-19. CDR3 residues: CASSKWTGYEQYF. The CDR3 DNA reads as TGTGCCAGCAGCAAATGGACAGGCTACGAGCAGTACTTC.